This T cell receptor beta chain was observed in a study of identifying expanded T cells in peripheral blood (dated by TCRdb to about 2019). Background on the whole study: Four technical replicates, made by sequencing separate aliquots from the same pool of genomic DNA, were compared pairwise. The paper as a whole reports these results and caveats: The beta-binomial model significantly reduced the number of clones called differentially abundant and the false-positive rate across all healthy-donor time intervals. The authors expected biological variance in healthy repertoires might increase further over much longer intervals such as months to years. About 1.1 differentially abundant clones were flagged by the binomial model between technical replicates, whereas about 15 and 18 were flagged over around two weeks and four weeks, respectively. Variance in clone template counts between roughly two-week samples significantly increased with total template count across all healthy donors.

The immunoSEQ Assay, which uses bias-controlled multiplex PCR amplification of genomic DNA, was used to profile TCRbeta CDR3 regions. Per the original workflow: The absolute abundance of each unique TCRbeta CDR3 region was quantified after sequences were collapsed and filtered. Differential abundance was assessed using a binomial (Fisher-equivalent) model and a beta-binomial model in which time-dependent variance fitted from healthy donors was added. Any clone with fewer than 5 combined templates was excluded, and a clone was called differentially abundant if its Benjamini-Hochberg FDR was below 0.01. Beta-binomial variance was modeled as a function of total template count across the two samples using the form v = (b*log(k)+a)^2. TCRdb re-hosts the immuneACCESS table, in-frame sequences only. Its copies lack some clones; in the studies checked, an unresolved V gene accounts for under half of them, and the cause for the rest is not known. D and trimming were read from the DNA, whereas the V and J calls and clone size are those reported in that table. Across this sample there are approximately 63,000 clones, with over 75% seen only once. Less than 5.5% of the sample is taken by the ten largest.

This clone was detected a few times. The target of this receptor is not known. Qualities for individual bases were not recorded, and no much larger clone is one base off. Including cysteine and phenylalanine, the CDR3 has 10 amino acids. This entry keeps only the CDR3 DNA: 30 bases, framed from base 1. Trimming at the junction amounts to 8 bases on V and 13 bases on J, and the germline ends lie 14 bases apart. The germline V gene (reference sequence) specifies SEHNR as CDR1 and FQNEAQ as CDR2. During the collection period, no infections or other immune events were recorded for the healthy donors. To calibrate time-dependent variance in a beta-binomial model of T-cell clone differential abundance, blood repertoires from healthy donors were used as a training cohort. There were about ten healthy donors in the training cohort, of whom 3 were female and 7 were male. On average the donors were approximately 42 years old, and their ages spanned roughly 29 to 64 years. Whole blood was collected from each healthy donor at three time points spaced two weeks apart and obtained from a commercial supplier. For immunosequencing, genomic DNA was extracted from unsorted whole blood.

This TCR came from a person between 18 and 75 years old in good health. The rearrangement joined TRBV7-9 to TRBJ1-2; no D gene is confidently identified. Sequenced material: blood. The DNA sequence is TGTGCCAGCTCCCGGGCCGGGCGCACCTTC. Protein translation: CASSRAGRTF.